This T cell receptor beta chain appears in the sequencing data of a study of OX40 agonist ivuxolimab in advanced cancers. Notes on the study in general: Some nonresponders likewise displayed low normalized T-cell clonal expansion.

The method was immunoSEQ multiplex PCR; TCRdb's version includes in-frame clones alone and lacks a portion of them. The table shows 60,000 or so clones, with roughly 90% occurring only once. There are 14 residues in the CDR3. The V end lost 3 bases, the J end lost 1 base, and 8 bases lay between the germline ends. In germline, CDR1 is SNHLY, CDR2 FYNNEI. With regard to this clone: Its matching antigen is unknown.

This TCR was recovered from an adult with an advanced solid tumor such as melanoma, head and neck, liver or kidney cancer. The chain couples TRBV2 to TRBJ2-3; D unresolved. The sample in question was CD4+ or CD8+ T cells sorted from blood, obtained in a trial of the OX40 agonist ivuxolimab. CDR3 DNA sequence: TGTGCCAGCAGTGAGAGAGTCGGCACAGATACGCAGTATTTT. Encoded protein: CASSERVGTDTQYF.